This T cell receptor beta chain was observed in a study of blood T cell repertoires in COVID-19. At the level of the study: COVID-19 samples collected from the United States, Italy and Spain covered acute and convalescent phases. The cDNA or gDNA used as material had been derived from T cells, B-cell-depleted T cells, or PBMCs.

Trimming removed 5 bases from V and 2 bases from J; junction bases left unmatched: 3. The germline gives CDR1 MDHEN, CDR2 SYDVKM. This CDR3 is built from 14 residues. In the original analysis: The authors estimated nucleated cell counts from reference gene primer amplification. The protocol was immunoSEQ multiplex PCR, while the TCRdb copy is restricted to in-frame clones and leaves out a portion. V and J calls and clone size are as listed in that table; D and trimming were resolved from the DNA. The sample includes tens of thousands of clones, about 63% of them seen just once. The rearrangement links TRBV28 to TRBJ1-5, with 7 nucleotides matching TRBD1. The TCR originated in a woman in her 70s with acute or convalescent COVID-19. The sequenced sample was peripheral blood. Here the CDR3 reads CASSPDRGNQPQHF. The CDR3 coding sequence is TGTGCCAGCAGTCCTGACAGGGGCAATCAGCCCCAGCATTTT.